Presented here are 3 T cell receptor beta chains from one specimen sequenced in a study of T-cell memory formation after mild COVID-19. TCRdb re-called the 5' RACE reads with MiXCR, one entry per CDR3 protein. The repertoire holds more than 250,000 distinct CDR3 sequences, with over 15% as singletons. Sequenced material: PBMCs or a T cell subset sorted from them (not recorded which). Receptor source: a man between 18 and 29 years old who had mild COVID-19 (a few samples of this study predate the infection). Cell type and time point are not known.

There are a few counts of this clonotype. The rearrangement uses TRBV5-1 and TRBJ2-2; TRBD1 aligns across 10 bases. J gave up 4 bases and V 3 bases, and 3 bases lay outside the gene matches. This CDR3 has 15 residues. The germline gives CDR1 SGHRS, CDR2 YFSETQ. DNA of the CDR3: TGCGCCAGCAGCTGGGGACAGGGGAGCACCGGGGAGCTGTTTTTT. It specifies CASSWGQGSTGELFF.

The table lists this clonotype with a few counts. V usage is TRBV6-6 and J usage is TRBJ1-4; D is undetermined. Germline CDR1 and CDR2: MNHNY and SVGAGI (reference sequence). The V end was cut by 0 bases, the J end by 10 bases, with 6 bases between. This CDR3 spans 12 amino acids. CDR3 sequence (DNA): TGTGCCAGCAGTTACTCCCCCCCAAAACTGTTTTTT. It specifies CASSYSPPKLFF.

This chain links TRBV20-1 with TRBJ2-4; the D gene is possibly TRBD2 (6 bases). CDR3 length: 12 residues. CDR1 is DFQATT and CDR2 is SNEGSKA in the germline V gene (reference sequence). V shed 6 bases and J shed 3 bases, with 9 bases lying between them. CDR3 in amino acids: CSARSGKNIQYF. CDR3 sequence (DNA): TGCAGTGCCCGTAGCGGCAAAAACATTCAGTACTTC.